These 31 T cell receptor beta chains share one sample of origin, sequenced in a study of blood T cell repertoires in COVID-19. Generated by immunoSEQ multiplex PCR, the TCRdb table keeps only in-frame clones and is missing some. The table records some 130,000 clones, 86% of them present only once. The sample was peripheral blood. The receptor source for this set is a woman between 50 and 59 years old who had recovered from COVID-19.

This sequence joins TRBV10-3 and TRBJ2-5; 12 positions agree with TRBD1. The V and J ends lost 3 bases and 5 bases, in that order; junction bases with no gene match: 7. The length of the CDR3 is 16 residues. CDR1 and CDR2 (germline): ENHRY, SYGVKD. The CDR3 region is CAISDPGQGASETQYF. The CDR3 DNA sequence: TGTGCCATCAGTGACCCGGGACAGGGGGCTAGTGAGACCCAGTACTTC.

This chain uses TRBV5-4 with TRBJ1-1, with 7 bases aligning to TRBD1. Germline assignment: CDR1 SGHNT and CDR2 YYREEE (reference sequence). CDR3 length: 13 amino acids. V gave up 4 bases and J gave up 6 bases; unmatched junction bases: 6. The CDR3 DNA follows: TGTGCCAGCAGCCCATGGACAGGACCTGAAGCTTTCTTT. It encodes CASSPWTGPEAFF.

The chain recombines TRBV18 with TRBJ1-3, with 7 bases matching TRBD1. The ends lost 3 bases at V and 0 bases at J; junction bases unmatched: 8. The length of the CDR3 is 17 residues. CDR1 KGHSH and CDR2 LQKENI come from the germline V gene. CDR3 amino acids: CASSPPTGPLSGNTIYF. In nucleotides, the CDR3 is TGTGCCAGCTCACCTCCGACAGGGCCCCTCTCTGGAAACACCATATATTTT.

This clone turned up a few times. The genes are TRBV6-2 or TRBV6-3 and TRBJ2-1; D is perhaps TRBD2 (6 bases). V lost 5 bases and J 11 bases, leaving 13 bases between the germline ends. The germline V gene has CDR1 MNHEY and CDR2 SVGEGT. The CDR3 spans 12 residues. CDR3 region: CASSTRGGQQFF. CDR3 DNA sequence: TGTGCCAGCAGTACTCGGGGAGGACAGCAGTTCTTC.

This clone was recorded once. The J gene is TRBJ1-1, the V gene TRBV4-3; D uncertain. V shed 1 base and J shed 5 bases, with 11 bases lying between them. The CDR3 loop spans 14 amino acids. CDR1 and CDR2 from the germline V gene are LGHNA and YSLEER. The CDR3 bases are TGCGCCAGCAGCCAAGGAGTTTCGAAGACTGAAGCTTTCTTT. Translation gives CASSQGVSKTEAFF.

This chain links TRBV10-1 with TRBJ1-1; possible D gene TRBD1, 5 bases. CDR3 length: 14 amino acids. Germline CDR1 WNHNN, CDR2 SYGVQD (reference sequence). V was shortened by 0 bases and J by 5 bases, with 10 bases between the two germline ends. CDR3 DNA sequence: TGCGCCAGCAGTGAGTCGCGGGACTTTACTGAAGCTTTCTTT. It yields the protein CASSESRDFTEAFF.

Regarding this clone: Germline is not matched at one junction end, which may reflect a read error. The chain uses TRBV25-1 and TRBJ1-3; the D is unclear. The CDR3 loop spans 17 amino acids. Per the germline V gene, CDR1 is MGHDK and CDR2 is SYGVNS. Here the CDR3 DNA reads TGTGCCAGCAGTGAATCTATGCGTTTACCTGGTGGAGACACCATATATTTT. It translates to CASSESMRLPGGDTIYF.

This chain joins TRBV7-2 and TRBJ1-3; no firm D call. This CDR3 comprises 13 residues. Germline values: CDR1 SGHTA, CDR2 FQGNSA. The V gene lost 6 bases and the J gene lost 1 base, with 7 bases spanning the gap. CDR3 in DNA: TGTGCCAGCAGTTCCGTATCTGGAAACACCATATATTTT. Protein: CASSSVSGNTIYF.

This rearrangement joins TRBV19 to TRBJ2-1; D remains unclear. The germline V gene has CDR1 LNHDA and CDR2 SQIVND (reference sequence). Trimming stripped 9 bases from V and 7 bases from J, with 19 bases between. The CDR3 contains 14 residues. The DNA for the CDR3 is TGTGCCAGCCGCCCAGAGACTTATACTAATGAGCAGTTCTTC. Translation: CASRPETYTNEQFF.

This chain joins TRBV6-5 and TRBJ1-3, with 7 nucleotides matching TRBD1. The CDR3 runs to 14 residues. Germline V lookup: CDR1 MNHEY, CDR2 SVGAGI. V dropped 6 bases and J dropped 3; count of bases not matched to a gene: 5. In DNA, the CDR3 is TGTGCCAGCAGGAACAGGGGCGGTGGAAACACCATATATTTT. This encodes CASRNRGGGNTIYF.

V gene TRBV15 combines with J gene TRBJ2-7; 10 bases fit TRBD1. The CDR3 runs to 14 residues. V gave up 7 bases and J gave up 6 bases; unmatched junction bases: 9. The germline CDR1 and CDR2 sequences are LNHNV and YYDKDF (reference sequence). CDR3 protein: CATKADRGRAEQYF. CDR3 coding DNA: TGTGCCACCAAGGCTGACAGGGGGCGCGCCGAGCAGTACTTC.

There are a few counts of this clone. This rearrangement joins TRBV5-1 to TRBJ2-3; tentatively, D is TRBD2 (5 bases). Germline lookup yields CDR1 SGHRS and CDR2 YFSETQ. The CDR3 contains 15 residues. Trimming pared 1 base from V and 2 bases from J, leaving 11 bases between. The CDR3 sequence is CASSLRDYSTDTQYF. The CDR3 bases are TGCGCCAGCAGCTTGCGCGACTACTCCACAGATACGCAGTATTTT.

V usage is TRBV27 and J usage is TRBJ1-6; D gene uncertain. With 0 bases removed from V and 0 bases from J, the gap between germline ends came to 6 bases. The CDR3 loop spans 16 amino acids. Per germline, CDR1 MNHEY and CDR2 SMNVEV (reference sequence). The CDR3, as DNA: TGTGCCAGCAGTTTATCGGTACTCTCCTATAATTCACCCCTCCACTTT. This encodes CASSLSVLSYNSPLHF.

This chain uses TRBV2 with TRBJ2-1, with D possibly being TRBD1 (5 bases). This CDR3 has 14 amino acids. Trimming removed 7 bases from V and 6 bases from J, with 16 bases in between. Germline CDR1 and CDR2: SNHLY and FYNNEI. The CDR3 is CASKPLQGTNEQFF. The CDR3 region has the DNA TGTGCCAGCAAGCCTCTCCAGGGTACCAATGAGCAGTTCTTC.

This chain uses TRBV30 with TRBJ1-2; TRBD1 is a possible D gene (6 bases). The CDR3 loop spans 17 amino acids. V lost 1 base to trimming and J lost 4 bases, with 22 bases between them. Germline loops: CDR1 GTSNPN, CDR2 SVGIG (reference sequence). In nucleotides, the CDR3 is TGTGCCTGGAGTGGCTACCCAAGGACAGCTACGGGCTATGGCTACACCTTC. Encoded protein: CAWSGYPRTATGYGYTF.

V and J are TRBV10-3 and TRBJ1-5; D is perhaps TRBD1 (6 bases). Trimming left V 0 bases short and J 3 bases short, with 15 bases between. From germline, CDR1 is ENHRY and CDR2 SYGVKD. The CDR3 has 17 amino acids. The CDR3 DNA is TGTGCCATCAGTGAGTCAGGAAGCAGGGGAATCAATCAGCCCCAGCATTTT. Encoded protein: CAISESGSRGINQPQHF.

This clone was observed a handful of times. This sequence joins TRBV11-2 and TRBJ1-1; TRBD1 aligns across 8 bases. V lost 3 bases and J lost 6; bases outside the gene matches: 12. Germline CDR1 SGHAT, CDR2 FQNNGV. CDR3 size: 16 residues. The CDR3 region is CASSFYGQGSGAEAFF. CDR3 DNA: TGTGCCAGCAGCTTCTATGGACAGGGCTCAGGGGCTGAAGCTTTCTTT.

The chain employs TRBV5-1 and TRBJ2-3, with D perhaps matching TRBD2 (5 bases). V was clipped by 7 bases and J by 1 base, with 13 bases between them. CDR1 SGHRS and CDR2 YFSETQ come from the germline V gene. This CDR3 comprises 14 residues. The CDR3 sequence: CASGRGRGTDTQYF. The CDR3 DNA sequence: TGCGCCAGCGGCCGGGGTCGCGGCACAGATACGCAGTATTTT.

This sequence joins TRBV5-1 and TRBJ2-1; TRBD1 might be the D (6 bases). The CDR3 totals 14 residues. CDR1 is SGHRS, CDR2 YFSETQ, per germline. The V end was cut by 2 bases, the J end by 3 bases, with 9 bases between. The CDR3 loop is CASSLQGFYNEQFF. The CDR3 DNA reads as TGCGCCAGCAGCTTACAGGGATTCTACAATGAGCAGTTCTTC.

The rearrangement joins TRBV12-3 or TRBV12-4 to TRBJ1-5, with 7 positions matching TRBD1. This CDR3 is 13 amino acids long. V gave up 6 bases and J gave up 6 bases; unmatched junction bases: 5. This CDR3 is CASRRDSGQPQHF. In DNA form, the CDR3 reads TGTGCCAGCAGAAGGGACAGCGGTCAGCCCCAGCATTTT.

The gene calls are TRBV11-2 and TRBJ2-7, with a tentative D call TRBD2 (5 bases). Germline V gene lookup returns CDR1 SGHAT and CDR2 FQNNGV. The CDR3 sequence is 14 residues long. V lost 0 bases and J 12 bases, leaving 18 bases between the germline ends. CDR3 residues: CASSLDPGTSSWYF. The CDR3 DNA sequence: TGTGCCAGCAGCTTAGATCCGGGAACCTCGAGTTGGTACTTC.

V is TRBV29-1 and J is TRBJ2-3; 10 bases are shared with TRBD1. This CDR3 region has 14 residues. Germline V lookup: CDR1 SQVTM, CDR2 ANQGSEA. V was pared by 1 base and J by 6 bases, with 4 bases of the junction left unmatched. CDR3 coding DNA: TGCAGCGTTGAAGTGGGACAGGGGCCGGATACGCAGTATTTT. This encodes CSVEVGQGPDTQYF.

This sequence joins TRBV29-1 and TRBJ1-5; 9 positions match TRBD1. Germline V gene data show CDR1 as SQVTM and CDR2 as ANQGSEA. J lost 2 bases, V lost 5 bases, and 22 bases had no gene match. This CDR3 has 20 residues. The CDR3: CSVPFHQQGAHMLGNQPQHF. CDR3 sequence (DNA): TGCAGCGTTCCTTTTCACCAACAGGGGGCGCATATGTTGGGCAATCAGCCCCAGCATTTT.

This chain links TRBV29-1 with TRBJ2-1; TRBD2 matches at 11 bases. The CDR3 loop spans 15 amino acids. Germline CDR1 reads SQVTM; CDR2 reads ANQGSEA. After removal of 5 bases from V and 3 bases from J, the junction contained 6 bases not matched to a gene. The CDR3 region has the DNA TGCAGCGTTCCTACTAGCGGGAGCGACTACAATGAGCAGTTCTTC. Its translation is CSVPTSGSDYNEQFF.

Only a few counts were recorded for this clone. The chain employs TRBV5-4 and TRBJ1-2; no clear D gene. CDR1 and CDR2 from the germline V gene are SGHNT and YYREEE (reference sequence). The CDR3 runs 15 residues. Trimming took 0 bases from V and 2 from J, leaving 11 bases between them. This chain's CDR3 is CASSLVTAENYGYTF. CDR3 nucleotide sequence: TGTGCCAGCAGCTTGGTTACAGCTGAAAACTATGGCTACACCTTC.

The chain employs TRBV7-9 and TRBJ2-1, with 7 bases that match TRBD2. The V gene's germline CDR1 is SEHNR and CDR2 FQNEAQ (reference sequence). Trimming took 1 base from V and 8 from J; bases not matched to a gene: 5. This CDR3 has 14 amino acids. The CDR3 protein is CASSLEGGSHEQFF. The CDR3 DNA is TGTGCCAGCAGCTTAGAGGGCGGGAGCCATGAGCAGTTCTTC.

The rearrangement uses TRBV6-5 and TRBJ1-1, with D possibly TRBD1 on 5 matching bases. Trimming cost V 3 bases and J 3 bases, with 11 bases left between them. CDR1 is MNHEY, CDR2 SVGAGI, per germline. The CDR3 is made up of 14 amino acids. The CDR3 sequence: CASSYGTAHTEAFF. The CDR3 nucleotides read TGTGCCAGCAGTTATGGGACTGCCCACACTGAAGCTTTCTTT.

This clone turned up a few times. CDR3 amino acids: CASSKAVVQGNYGYTF. CDR3 nucleotides: TGCGCCAGCAGTAAAGCCGTCGTACAGGGCAACTATGGCTACACCTTC. The V and J genes are TRBV10-1 and TRBJ1-2; D may be TRBD1 (6 bases). The germline V and J ends were trimmed by 5 bases and 2 bases, with 18 bases remaining between them. This CDR3 is built from 16 residues. Looked up from germline, CDR1 is WNHNN and CDR2 is SYGVQD (reference sequence).

This chain links TRBV9 with TRBJ2-7; 8 nucleotides agree with TRBD2. CDR1 and CDR2 from the germline V gene are SGDLS and YYNGEE. The CDR3 length is 15 residues. Unmatched junction bases numbered 9, after V lost 6 bases and J lost 1 base. For the CDR3, the DNA is TGTGCCAGCACCCCGGGAGGGAGTGGGTCCTACGAGCAGTACTTC. Its translation: CASTPGGSGSYEQYF.

V is TRBV5-1 and J is TRBJ2-1; the match to TRBD2 covers 8 bases. This CDR3 has 11 amino acids. J lost 12 bases, V lost 3 bases, and 2 bases had no gene match. CDR1 is SGHRS and CDR2 is YFSETQ in the germline V gene. CDR3 in DNA: TGCGCCAGCAGCTCGCGGGAGGTGCAGTTCTTC. Translation: CASSSREVQFF.

This clone appeared a few times. The chain joins TRBV5-1 to TRBJ2-7; TRBD1 might be the D (5 bases). The V gene's germline CDR1 is SGHRS and CDR2 YFSETQ. V lost 0 bases and J lost 2, with 6 bases in between. The CDR3 is 13 amino acids. The CDR3 is CASSLAGTYEQYF. CDR3 nucleotide sequence: TGCGCCAGCAGCTTGGCAGGGACCTACGAGCAGTACTTC.